The clone carrying this T cell receptor beta chain has a count of ten or more. This sample is part of a study of neurological immune-mediated disorders. TCRdb fed the 5' RACE reads into MiXCR, producing one record per CDR3 protein. This sample has tens of thousands of distinct CDR3 sequences, with about 4% found just once. The CDR3 is 13 amino acids. V lost 5 bases and J 6 bases, leaving 14 bases between the germline ends. The receptor's source is a woman in her 50s with multiple sclerosis. The specimen was PBMCs. The chain combines TRBV12-3 or TRBV12-4 with TRBJ2-7; D not certain. CDR3 sequence (DNA): TGTGCCAGCAGTCCTACCCCCTCGGGCGAGCAGTACTTC. Translation gives CASSPTPSGEQYF.